This T cell receptor beta chain is from a study of graft-versus-host responses after intestinal transplantation. In its sample, this clone was seen a few times. Repertoires were generated with immunoSEQ multiplex PCR, while TCRdb's copy carries only in-frame clones and drops some. The data contain under 100,000 clones, 80% to 95% of them singletons. This CDR3 has 14 residues. V lost 7 bases, J lost 7 bases, and 12 bases stayed unmatched. From germline, CDR1 is MNHEY and CDR2 SMNVEV (reference sequence). The clonotype was recovered from a human patient who received an intestinal transplant, so some T cells may come from the graft donor. The chain recombines TRBV27 with TRBJ2-7; 8 bases fit TRBD1. The sample in question was PBMCs, obtained about 460 days after intestinal transplant. The CDR3 DNA is TGTGCCAGCACCCCCTCGACAGGGGCGGGGGAGCAGTACTTC. Amino acids: CASTPSTGAGEQYF.